Below, 28 T cell receptor beta chains from the same sample are listed, as sequenced in a study of T cell repertoires in cytomegalovirus infection. TCRdb analysed the reads with MiXCR anew, one entry per CDR3 protein. The sample holds approximately 340,000 distinct CDR3 sequences, almost 30% seen once. What these receptors recognize is not known. The sequencing used cultured PBMCs, collected from culture after CMV antigen stimulation. These receptors originate from a human donor in good health (CMV status not recorded). Some clones in this sample may be carry-over from other donors' samples.

The chain uses TRBV12-5 and TRBJ2-7, with 10 positions matching TRBD1. The CDR3 has 15 residues. In germline, CDR1 is LGHNT, CDR2 FRNRAP. V gave up 6 bases and J gave up 4 bases; unmatched junction bases: 9. The CDR3 region is CASGSDRGLKYEQYF. DNA of the CDR3: TGTGCTAGTGGGTCCGACAGGGGGCTAAAGTACGAGCAGTACTTC.

The V gene is TRBV7-3, the J gene TRBJ2-2; either TRBD1 or TRBD2 may supply D (5 bases each). The CDR3 extends over 15 amino acids. The germline CDR1 and CDR2 sequences are SGHTA and FQGTGA. The V end lost 5 bases, the J end lost 2 bases, and 12 bases lay between the germline ends. The CDR3 nucleotides read TGTGCCAGCAGCCTGTTGGGGGAAAACACCGGGGAGCTGTTTTTT. Translating gives CASSLLGENTGELFF.

The V gene is TRBV5-1, the J gene TRBJ2-3; perhaps TRBD2 as D (6 bases). This CDR3 contains 15 residues. Looked up from germline, CDR1 is SGHRS and CDR2 is YFSETQ. V lost 1 base and J lost 3, with 12 bases in between. As DNA, the CDR3 is TGCGCCAGCAGCTTGCCGACTAGTGGGACAGATACGCAGTATTTT. Amino acid sequence: CASSLPTSGTDTQYF.

Comments on this clonotype: Its ends do not fully match the called genes, so a read error is possible. The chain is built from TRBV7-1 and TRBJ1-3, with TRBD1 as a possible D gene (6 bases). TRBV7-1 is treated as an ORF (open reading frame) with a function not yet certain. The CDR3 runs 15 residues. The CDR3 coding sequence is TGTGCCAGCAGCCGGACAGCGTTCTCTGTAAACACCATATATTTT. It codes for CASSRTAFSVNTIYF.

The genes are TRBV6-2 or TRBV6-3 and TRBJ1-1, with a weak D call TRBD1 (5 bases). Germline loops: CDR1 MNHEY, CDR2 SVGEGT. V lost 2 bases to trimming and J lost 9 bases, with 16 bases between them. The CDR3 sequence is 14 residues long. Here the CDR3 reads CASSYTSGQGKAFF. CDR3 nucleotides: TGTGCCAGCAGTTACACCTCAGGGCAGGGAAAAGCTTTCTTT.

The chain is built from TRBV6-5 and TRBJ2-1; D may be TRBD1 (6 bases). The CDR3 length is 15 residues. V dropped 6 bases and J dropped 6 bases, with 18 bases sitting between them. Germline lookup yields CDR1 MNHEY and CDR2 SVGAGI. Here the CDR3 reads CASRKTQGSGNEQFF. CDR3 coding DNA: TGTGCCAGCAGAAAAACTCAGGGGTCCGGCAATGAGCAGTTCTTC.

This clonotype was observed many times. CDR3 sequence (DNA): TGCGCCAGCAGCTTCGGACAGGGAAGCACAGATACGCAGTATTTT. Encoded protein: CASSFGQGSTDTQYF. V gene TRBV5-1 combines with J gene TRBJ2-3; 8 positions agree with TRBD1. This CDR3 contains 15 residues. Germline CDR1 and CDR2: SGHRS and YFSETQ. Trimming took 2 bases from V and 0 from J; bases not matched to a gene: 2.

V gene TRBV5-1 combines with J gene TRBJ2-1, with TRBD1 identical over 7 bases. Germline trimming cut 2 bases from V and 2 bases from J; bases unmatched to any gene: 4. Germline lookup yields CDR1 SGHRS and CDR2 YFSETQ. The CDR3 is 15 residues long. The CDR3 nucleotides read TGCGCCAGCAGCTTTGGGGACAGACCCTACAATGAGCAGTTCTTC. Its protein is CASSFGDRPYNEQFF.

The chain links TRBV20-1 to TRBJ1-1; D remains unclear. CDR3 size: 13 residues. CDR1 is DFQATT, CDR2 SNEGSKA, per germline (reference sequence). The V and J ends lost 2 bases and 1 base respectively, with 8 bases between them. Here the CDR3 reads CSARRTGNTEAFF. The CDR3 DNA sequence: TGCAGTGCTAGAAGGACGGGGAACACTGAAGCTTTCTTT.

This chain connects TRBV19 to TRBJ2-3, with 8 bases identical to TRBD1. V trimming: 10 bases; J trimming: 0 bases; junction bases outside the gene matches: 9. The CDR3 contains 15 residues. Germline values: CDR1 LNHDA, CDR2 SQIVND (reference sequence). CDR3 coding DNA: TGTGCCACATCCCCGACAGGGGCTAGCACAGATACGCAGTATTTT. It codes for CATSPTGASTDTQYF.

The chain links TRBV5-1 to TRBJ2-2; TRBD2 agrees at 7 bases. The CDR3 loop spans 14 amino acids. The V and J ends lost 5 bases and 3 bases, in that order; junction bases with no gene match: 4. CDR1 SGHRS and CDR2 YFSETQ come from the germline V gene. DNA for the CDR3: TGCGCCAGCAGGGCTAGCGGAGACACCGGGGAGCTGTTTTTT. Its translation: CASRASGDTGELFF.

This clonotype was observed many times. V usage is TRBV11-2 and J usage is TRBJ2-2, with D perhaps being TRBD1 or TRBD2 (7 bases each). This CDR3 has 16 amino acids. V was clipped by 5 bases and J by 3 bases, with 16 bases between them. In germline, CDR1 is SGHAT, CDR2 FQNNGV. The CDR3 region is CASSPIQGGHTGELFF. CDR3 DNA: TGTGCCAGCAGCCCAATTCAGGGGGGGCACACCGGGGAGCTGTTTTTT.

The rearrangement uses TRBV28 and TRBJ1-6, with D maybe TRBD1 (6 bases). Per germline, CDR1 MDHEN and CDR2 SYDVKM. The V end was cut by 7 bases, the J end by 4 bases, with 14 bases between. The CDR3 sequence is 15 residues long. The DNA of the CDR3 is TGTGCCAGCACCTGGGGGACACATTATAATTCACCCCTCCACTTT. Protein: CASTWGTHYNSPLHF.

This clonotype was observed a single time. The chain recombines TRBV11-1 with TRBJ2-2; the D is unclear. Germline CDR1 and CDR2: SGHAT and FQDESV (reference sequence). Trimming cost V 5 bases and J 0 bases, with 13 bases left between them. The CDR3 consists of 16 residues. The chain's CDR3 is CASSPRNSANTGELFF. DNA of the CDR3: TGTGCCAGCAGCCCCCGGAACAGCGCGAACACCGGGGAGCTGTTTTTT. Full variable domain (rest looked up from reference TRBV11-1 and TRBJ2-2): EAEVAQSPRYKITEKSQAVAFWCDPISGHATLYWYRQILGQGPELLVQFQDESVVDDSQLPKDRFSAERLKGVDSTLKIQPAELGDSAMYLCASSPRNSANTGELFFGEGSRLTVL.

The rearrangement joins TRBV5-6 to TRBJ1-5; D not resolved. The V gene lost 0 bases and the J gene lost 5 bases, with 18 bases spanning the gap. Germline V gives CDR1 SGHDT, CDR2 YYEEEE. The CDR3 sequence is 17 residues long. CDR3 residues: CASSLGPAGVGYQPQHF. As DNA, the CDR3 is TGTGCCAGCAGCTTGGGACCCGCCGGGGTCGGGTATCAGCCCCAGCATTTT.

This clonotype turned up a few times. J is TRBJ2-3 and V is TRBV24-1; D is perhaps TRBD1 (5 bases). V lost 3 bases and J 4 bases, leaving 10 bases between the germline ends. From germline, CDR1 is KGHDR and CDR2 SFDVKD. The CDR3 contains 14 residues. CDR3 nucleotide sequence: TGTGCCACCAGTGATCCAGGGAAATCAGATACGCAGTATTTT. This sequence encodes CATSDPGKSDTQYF.

The chain carries TRBV5-1 and TRBJ1-1, with 9 bases lining up with TRBD1. The CDR3 runs 14 residues. J was trimmed by 6 bases and V by 4 bases; bases with no gene match: 7. Germline CDR1 SGHRS, CDR2 YFSETQ. CDR3 DNA: TGCGCCAGCAGCGGAGGGACAGGGCAAGCTGAAGCTTTCTTT. Translation: CASSGGTGQAEAFF.

Remarks on this clonotype: Compared with germline, one end of the junction differs, possibly owing to a read error. This chain uses TRBV20-1 with TRBJ2-7; 7 bases are shared with TRBD1. Germline CDR1 is DFQATT and CDR2 is SNEGSKA (reference sequence). The CDR3 spans 15 residues. CDR3 residues: CSARDMRGQSYERYF. The CDR3, as DNA: TGCAGTGCTAGAGATATGAGGGGGCAATCCTACGAGCGGTACTTC.

This clonotype has more than one count but fewer than ten. The J gene is TRBJ2-1, the V gene TRBV5-1; 8 bases match TRBD2. The ends lost 3 bases at V and 3 bases at J; junction bases unmatched: 2. CDR3 size: 14 residues. In germline, CDR1 is SGHRS, CDR2 YFSETQ. DNA for the CDR3: TGCGCCAGCAGCTCGACTAGCGTCTACAATGAGCAGTTCTTC. Residues: CASSSTSVYNEQFF.

This clonotype has just one count. One end of the junction fails to match germline, which may point to a read error. The rearrangement links TRBV28 to TRBJ2-2; a possible D gene is TRBD2 (5 bases). The CDR3 extends over 14 amino acids. Germline V gene sequence: CDR1 MDHEN, CDR2 SYDVKM. CDR3 DNA: TGTGCCACCCCAAGGTCGGGAAACACCGGGGAGCTGCTTTTT. Translated, it gives CATPRSGNTGELLF.

This clonotype has a count of ten or more. V gene TRBV7-2 combines with J gene TRBJ2-4; D uncertain. The germline V and J ends were trimmed by 5 bases and 3 bases, with 14 bases remaining between them. CDR3 length: 15 residues. CDR1 is SGHTA and CDR2 is FQGNSA in the germline V gene. The CDR3 DNA is TGTGCCAGCAGCCCCGAACAGCTTATCAAAAACATTCAGTACTTC. This encodes CASSPEQLIKNIQYF. The full variable domain, in which reference TRBV7-2 and TRBJ2-4 provide the parts outside the CDR3, is GAGVSQSPSNKVTEKGKDVELRCDPISGHTALYWYRQSLGQGLEFLIYFQGNSAPDKSGLPSDRFSAERTGGSVSTLTIQRTQQEDSAVYLCASSPEQLIKNIQYFGAGTRLSVL.

This clonotype turned up a few times. V usage is TRBV6-1 and J usage is TRBJ1-2; TRBD1 agrees at 10 bases. With V trimmed by 5 bases and J by 6 bases, 3 bases remained unmatched. This CDR3 has 13 amino acids. Germline loops: CDR1 MNHNS, CDR2 SASEGT. The CDR3 nucleotides are TGTGCCAGCAGTCGGACAGGGGGTCATGGCTACACCTTC. It specifies CASSRTGGHGYTF.

This clonotype was found a few times. The CDR3 reads CASSLARVSNQPQHF. CDR3 sequence (DNA): TGTGCCAGCAGCTTGGCCAGGGTTAGCAATCAGCCCCAGCATTTT. The genes are TRBV7-8 and TRBJ1-5; D might be TRBD1 (5 bases). Germline assignment: CDR1 SGHVS and CDR2 FQNEAQ. This CDR3 region has 15 residues. Trimming took off 3 bases at V and 0 bases at J, with 9 bases between the two ends. Full variable domain (rest looked up from reference TRBV7-8 and TRBJ1-5): GAGVSQSPRYKVAKRGQDVALRCDPISGHVSLFWYQQALGQGPEFLTYFQNEAQLDKSGLPSDRFFAERPEGSVSTLKIQRTQQEDSAVYLCASSLARVSNQPQHFGDGTRLSIL.

In this sample, this clonotype turned up a few times. This rearrangement joins TRBV7-8 to TRBJ2-7, with D perhaps matching TRBD1 or TRBD2 (6 bases each). CDR3 length: 15 amino acids. Germline CDR1 is SGHVS and CDR2 is FQNEAQ. The V gene lost 5 bases and the J gene lost 3 bases, with 17 bases spanning the gap. CDR3 sequence reads: CASSPGDISLYEQYF. DNA for the CDR3: TGTGCCAGCAGCCCGGGGGACATTTCGCTCTACGAGCAGTACTTC.

This chain joins TRBV6-1 and TRBJ1-2; D not certain. This CDR3 is 13 amino acids long. V gave up 6 bases and J gave up 4 bases, with 12 bases separating them. CDR1 MNHNS and CDR2 SASEGT come from the germline V gene. The CDR3 DNA follows: TGTGCCAGCAGCCTTGGACGGTCCTATGGCTACACCTTC. It codes for CASSLGRSYGYTF.

The rearrangement uses TRBV27 and TRBJ1-4; a weak D match, TRBD1 (5 bases). Germline lookup yields CDR1 MNHEY and CDR2 SMNVEV (reference sequence). V was shortened by 11 bases and J by 8 bases, with 18 bases between the two germline ends. The CDR3 is 13 amino acids. CDR3 DNA sequence: TGTGCCCCCTCAGACAGTAAGGGAGAAAAACTGTTTTTT. It is translated as CAPSDSKGEKLFF.

This clonotype was detected many times. J is TRBJ1-1 and V is TRBV7-9, with 7 positions matching TRBD1. Germline values: CDR1 SEHNR, CDR2 FQNEAQ (reference sequence). The CDR3 covers 14 residues. The J segment lost 7 bases and the V segment lost 4 bases, leaving 9 bases of the junction unmatched. The CDR3 DNA follows: TGTGCCAGCAGCTCGCACAGGGGTGCCGGTGAAGCTTTCTTT. This codes for CASSSHRGAGEAFF.

The gene calls are TRBV27 and TRBJ2-1, with TRBD2 matching 11 bases. CDR3 length: 15 amino acids. V dropped 5 bases and J dropped 5; count of bases not matched to a gene: 5. The germline V gene encodes CDR1 MNHEY and CDR2 SMNVEV (reference sequence). DNA for the CDR3: TGTGCCAGCAGTCTACTAGCGGGAGAAAACAATGAGCAGTTCTTC. It yields the protein CASSLLAGENNEQFF.